The 12 T cell receptor beta chains below all came from one sample that was sequenced in a study of shared clonotypes between healthy human individuals. Naive CD8 isolation took CD45RO-negative cells positively selected for CCR7 and excluded terminally differentiated effector memory CD45RA+ cells. The method was immunoSEQ multiplex PCR; TCRdb's version includes in-frame clones alone and lacks a portion of them. Among about 820,000 clones listed, approximately 92% were seen once. Sequenced input: naive CD8+ T cells sorted from blood. Receptors were obtained from a man under 40 in good health.

The chain uses TRBV11-1 and TRBJ2-2; the D is unclear. From germline, CDR1 is SGHAT and CDR2 FQDESV (reference sequence). This CDR3 region has 14 residues. V lost 5 bases and J 1 base, leaving 8 bases between the germline ends. In DNA, the CDR3 is TGTGCCAGCAGCCCCATAGAGAACACCGGGGAGCTGTTTTTT. Translating gives CASSPIENTGELFF. Variable domain in full (rest from reference TRBV11-1 and TRBJ2-2): EAEVAQSPRYKITEKSQAVAFWCDPISGHATLYWYRQILGQGPELLVQFQDESVVDDSQLPKDRFSAERLKGVDSTLKIQPAELGDSAMYLCASSPIENTGELFFGEGSRLTVL.

The V gene is TRBV29-1, the J gene TRBJ2-1, with 7 bases that match TRBD2. CDR3 length: 16 residues. Germline CDR1 is SQVTM and CDR2 is ANQGSEA. V was clipped by 0 bases and J by 3 bases; unmatched bases: 8. CDR3 sequence reads: CSVEDEEGRVYNEQFF. The CDR3 DNA reads TGCAGCGTTGAAGATGAGGAAGGGAGGGTCTACAATGAGCAGTTCTTC.

This chain connects TRBV29-1 to TRBJ1-5; tentative D call: TRBD1 (6 bases). Germline lookup yields CDR1 SQVTM and CDR2 ANQGSEA. CDR3 length equals 18 residues. Trimming cost V 3 bases and J 1 base, with 22 bases left between them. Here the CDR3 reads CSVDTRTGTQLSNQPQHF. CDR3 nucleotides: TGCAGCGTTGATACTCGAACAGGGACCCAACTAAGCAATCAGCCCCAGCATTTT.

V usage is TRBV4-1 and J usage is TRBJ2-7; 10 bases map to TRBD2. CDR1 MGHRA and CDR2 YSYEKL come from the germline V gene. Germline trimming cut 4 bases from V and 3 bases from J; bases unmatched to any gene: 3. The CDR3 covers 14 residues. The CDR3 here is CASSPQREGYEQYF. The DNA for the CDR3 is TGCGCCAGCAGCCCGCAGCGGGAGGGCTACGAGCAGTACTTC.

The V gene is TRBV6-4, the J gene TRBJ2-3, with 7 bases matching TRBD2. This CDR3 spans 16 amino acids. CDR1 and CDR2 from the germline V gene are MRHNA and SNTAGT. The ends lost 8 bases at V and 0 bases at J; junction bases unmatched: 11. The CDR3 here is CASGLVAGSSTDTQYF. The CDR3 DNA is TGTGCCAGCGGTTTGGTAGCGGGTTCTAGCACAGATACGCAGTATTTT.

The V and J genes are TRBV27 and TRBJ1-1, with D maybe TRBD1 (5 bases). Germline V gene data show CDR1 as MNHEY and CDR2 as SMNVEV (reference sequence). CDR3 length equals 14 residues. Deletions cut 2 bases from V and 3 bases from J, with 10 bases between. CDR3 loop: CASSLGMGDTEAFF. The CDR3 nucleotides are TGTGCCAGCAGTTTAGGGATGGGGGACACTGAAGCTTTCTTT.

This chain joins TRBV9 and TRBJ1-2; D is ambiguous. This CDR3 has 15 residues. V was shortened by 6 bases and J by 4 bases, with 19 bases between the two germline ends. CDR1 SGDLS and CDR2 YYNGEE come from the germline V gene. CDR3 sequence: CASTKESRKTYGYTF. The DNA of the CDR3 is TGTGCCAGCACGAAGGAGTCAAGAAAGACCTATGGCTACACCTTC.

This chain links TRBV5-6 with TRBJ2-2; D is ambiguous. Germline lookup yields CDR1 SGHDT and CDR2 YYEEEE. With 3 bases removed from V and 3 bases from J, the gap between germline ends came to 21 bases. This CDR3 comprises 18 residues. The CDR3 region is CASSSQRVTLHDTGELFF. The CDR3 bases are TGTGCCAGCAGCTCCCAAAGAGTGACGCTTCATGACACCGGGGAGCTGTTTTTT.

CDR3 in DNA: TGTGCCAGCTCACAAGGGACTAGTCGGGCCGGGGAGCTGTTTTTT. This translates into CASSQGTSRAGELFF. The chain combines TRBV18 with TRBJ2-2, with TRBD2 matching over 8 bases. Germline CDR1 is KGHSH and CDR2 is LQKENI. Trimming removed 4 bases from V and 6 bases from J; junction bases left unmatched: 7. The CDR3 is 15 residues long.

CDR3 sequence reads: CASSLVSGQGEYGYTF. CDR3 nucleotides: TGTGCCAGCAGCTTAGTTTCGGGACAGGGTGAATATGGCTACACCTTC. This chain uses TRBV11-2 with TRBJ1-2, with 9 bases matching TRBD1. The CDR3 is 16 amino acids. J gave up 5 bases and V 1 base, and 8 bases lay outside the gene matches. CDR1 is SGHAT, CDR2 FQNNGV, per germline.

The chain links TRBV2 to TRBJ2-5; D is possibly TRBD2 (6 bases). The V gene's germline CDR1 is SNHLY and CDR2 FYNNEI. Trimming left V 6 bases short and J 2 bases short, with 16 bases between. The CDR3 runs to 15 residues. The CDR3 coding sequence is TGTGCCAGCAGCAGCTTCGGGAGTAGTCAAGAGACCCAGTACTTC. Its protein product is CASSSFGSSQETQYF.

V is TRBV5-4 and J is TRBJ1-2, with D maybe TRBD1 (5 bases). This CDR3 comprises 13 residues. Germline lookup yields CDR1 SGHNT and CDR2 YYREEE (reference sequence). Trimming removed 0 bases at V and 6 bases at J, with 9 bases between. The CDR3 region is CASSLGRGDGYTF. CDR3 sequence (DNA): TGTGCCAGCAGCTTGGGGCGGGGGGATGGCTACACCTTC.